This T cell receptor beta chain emerged from a study of the immune and genomic landscape of osteosarcoma. The CDR3 contains 13 residues. Germline V gene data show CDR1 as SGHTA and CDR2 as FQGTGA. Trimming shortened V by 5 bases and J by 1 base, and 7 bases separated the two germline ends. Poor-prognosis osteosarcoma patients supplied post-treatment primary, local recurrence and metastasis tumor specimens. The data were produced by immunoSEQ multiplex PCR, yet TCRdb's version contains in-frame clones alone and is incomplete. This table holds roughly 4,900 clones, 70% to 80% found once. This clonotype was sampled from a human donor with osteosarcoma. V and J are TRBV7-3 and TRBJ2-3; D remains ambiguous. Specimen: osteosarcoma tumor tissue from the femur. The CDR3 spells CASSLRRTDTQYF. In DNA, the CDR3 is TGTGCCAGCAGCCTCCGGCGCACAGATACGCAGTATTTT.